This T cell receptor beta chain emerged from a study of PD-L1 blockade in urothelial cancer. Whole-study context: Analysis of blood occurred 3 weeks (second dose) and 6 weeks after treatment start. Blood-derived samples held a median about 130,000 T cells.

Spiking of synthetic TCR analog templates was performed in each PCR. Assay: immunoSEQ multiplex PCR; the TCRdb copy retains only in-frame clones and omits some. The table includes some 110,000 clones, more than 85% detected once. The time point is: peripheral blood 6 weeks after treatment start. Locally advanced or metastatic urothelial carcinoma was present in patients. This CDR3 contains 15 residues. Germline V lookup: CDR1 SGHTA, CDR2 FQGNSA. Unmatched junction bases numbered 4, after V lost 2 bases and J lost 5 bases. The chain recombines TRBV7-2 with TRBJ1-1, with 11 positions matching TRBD1. The receptor's source is a man in his sixties with urothelial cancer. Sequencing used PBMCs, obtained around atezolizumab (anti-PD-L1) treatment. The CDR3 reads CASSLPGTGGTEAFF. The CDR3 DNA is TGTGCCAGCAGCTTACCAGGGACAGGGGGGACTGAAGCTTTCTTT.